The 6 T cell receptor beta chains reported below all come from one sample, sequenced in a study of identical twins. TCRdb processed the 5' RACE reads anew with MiXCR; each CDR3 protein has one entry. Here the sample spans 1.5 million to 2 million distinct CDR3 sequences, more than 30% being singletons. Sequenced material: cord blood. These receptors came from a newborn girl in good health.

This clonotype has more than one count but fewer than ten. CDR3 sequence: CSASNLAAGTPNEQFF. CDR3 in DNA: TGCAGTGCCAGCAACCTAGCGGCCGGTACGCCCAATGAGCAGTTCTTC. The chain uses TRBV20-1 and TRBJ2-1, with 7 bases lining up with TRBD2. The CDR3 covers 16 residues. Germline V gene data show CDR1 as DFQATT and CDR2 as SNEGSKA (reference sequence). The V gene end was trimmed by 6 bases and the J gene end by 6 bases; junction bases not matched to a gene: 17.

A few counts support this clonotype. The genes are TRBV7-9 and TRBJ2-2; no clear D. Trimming removed 2 bases at V and 5 bases at J, with 6 bases between. This CDR3 is 13 amino acids long. Germline V gene sequence: CDR1 SEHNR, CDR2 FQNEAQ (reference sequence). CDR3 in DNA: TGTGCCAGCAGCTTAAGGCATACCGGGGAGCTGTTTTTT. Translated: CASSLRHTGELFF.

In its sample, this clonotype was seen once. The junction does not match germline at one end; this may be a read error. The J gene is TRBJ2-5, the V gene TRBV10-3; D not certain. The CDR3 has 13 amino acids. The germline V gene has CDR1 ENHRY and CDR2 SYGVKD. CDR3 DNA sequence: TGTGCCATCAGCTACGGTACCCAAGAGACCCGGTACTTC. Its protein is CAISYGTQETRYF.

This clonotype was seen a handful of times. The chain uses TRBV7-2 and TRBJ1-5, with D unresolved. The germline gives CDR1 SGHTA, CDR2 FQGNSA. The CDR3 totals 16 residues. Trimming stripped 0 bases from V and 0 bases from J, with 9 bases between. The CDR3 bases are TGTGCCAGCAGCTTAGCTGGGATATATAGCAATCAGCCCCAGCATTTT. This codes for CASSLAGIYSNQPQHF.

This clonotype was seen more than once but under ten times. The V and J genes are TRBV5-1 and TRBJ2-1, with D perhaps matching TRBD1 (6 bases). The J call may be wrong; the DNA end is better matched by TRBJ2-7. Germline assignment: CDR1 SGHRS and CDR2 YFSETQ. This CDR3 has 16 amino acids. DNA of the CDR3: TGCGCCAGCGCAGGGGTCAGTCTGAGCTCCTACAATGAGCAGTACTTC. Its translation is CASAGVSLSSYNEQYF.

This clonotype was recorded a few times. CDR3 residues: CSAREGGGVLDTQYF. The CDR3 nucleotides read TGCAGTGCTAGAGAGGGCGGGGGGGTTCTGGATACGCAGTATTTT. The chain carries TRBV20-1 and TRBJ2-3, with TRBD2 matching over 9 bases. The CDR3 has 15 amino acids. The V and J ends lost 0 bases and 6 bases, in that order; junction bases with no gene match: 7. Germline values: CDR1 DFQATT, CDR2 SNEGSKA (reference sequence).